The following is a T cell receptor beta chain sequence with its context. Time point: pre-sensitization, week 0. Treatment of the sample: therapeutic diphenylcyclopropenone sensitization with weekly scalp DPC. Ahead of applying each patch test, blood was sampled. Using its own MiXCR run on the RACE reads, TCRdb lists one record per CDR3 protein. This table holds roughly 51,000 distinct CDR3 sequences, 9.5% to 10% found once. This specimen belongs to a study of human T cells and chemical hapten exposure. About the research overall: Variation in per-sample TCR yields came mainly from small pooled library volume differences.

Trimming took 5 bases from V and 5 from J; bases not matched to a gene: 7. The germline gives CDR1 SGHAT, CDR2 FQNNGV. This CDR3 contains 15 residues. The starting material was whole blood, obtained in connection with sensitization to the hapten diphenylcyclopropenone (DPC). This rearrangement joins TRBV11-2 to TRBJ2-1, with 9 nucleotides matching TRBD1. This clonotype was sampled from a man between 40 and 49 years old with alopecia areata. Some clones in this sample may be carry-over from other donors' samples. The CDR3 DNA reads TGTGCCAGCAGCGCGGGGACAGGGAACAACAATGAGCAGTTCTTC. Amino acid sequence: CASSAGTGNNNEQFF.